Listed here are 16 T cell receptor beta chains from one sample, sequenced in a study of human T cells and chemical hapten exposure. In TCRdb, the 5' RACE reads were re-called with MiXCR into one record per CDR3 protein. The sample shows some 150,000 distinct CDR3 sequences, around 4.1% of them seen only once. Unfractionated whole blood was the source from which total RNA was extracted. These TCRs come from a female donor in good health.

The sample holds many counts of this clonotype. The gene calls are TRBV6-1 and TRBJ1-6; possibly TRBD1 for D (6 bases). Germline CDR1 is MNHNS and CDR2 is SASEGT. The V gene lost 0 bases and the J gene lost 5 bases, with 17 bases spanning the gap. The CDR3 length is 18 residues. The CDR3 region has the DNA TGTGCCAGCAGTGAAGCGCTTCAGGGGTTAGTAGATAATTCACCCCTCCACTTT. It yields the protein CASSEALQGLVDNSPLHF.

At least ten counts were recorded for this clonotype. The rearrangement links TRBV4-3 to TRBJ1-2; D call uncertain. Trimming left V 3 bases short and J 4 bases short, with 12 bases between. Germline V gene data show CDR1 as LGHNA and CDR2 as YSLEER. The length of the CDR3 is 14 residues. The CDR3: CASSQAGRLYGYTF. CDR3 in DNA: TGCGCCAGCAGCCAGGCCGGGAGACTCTATGGCTACACCTTC.

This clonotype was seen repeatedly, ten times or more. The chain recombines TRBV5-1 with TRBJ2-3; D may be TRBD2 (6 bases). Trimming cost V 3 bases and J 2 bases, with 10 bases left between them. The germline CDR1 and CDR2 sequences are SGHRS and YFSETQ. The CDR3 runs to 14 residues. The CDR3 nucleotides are TGCGCCAGCAGCTGGGAGGCCCTCACAGATACGCAGTATTTT. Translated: CASSWEALTDTQYF. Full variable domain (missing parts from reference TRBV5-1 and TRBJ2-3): KAGVTQTPRYLIKTRGQQVTLSCSPISGHRSVSWYQQTPGQGLQFLFEYFSETQRNKGNFPGRFSGRQFSNSRSEMNVSTLELGDSALYLCASSWEALTDTQYFGPGTRLTVL.

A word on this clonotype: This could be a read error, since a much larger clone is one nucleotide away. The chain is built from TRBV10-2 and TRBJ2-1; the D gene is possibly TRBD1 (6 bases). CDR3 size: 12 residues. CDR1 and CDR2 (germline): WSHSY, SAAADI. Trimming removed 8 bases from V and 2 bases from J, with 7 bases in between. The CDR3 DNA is TGCGCCAGCGGGGGCACCTACAATGAGCAGTTCTTC. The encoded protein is CASGGTYNEQFF.

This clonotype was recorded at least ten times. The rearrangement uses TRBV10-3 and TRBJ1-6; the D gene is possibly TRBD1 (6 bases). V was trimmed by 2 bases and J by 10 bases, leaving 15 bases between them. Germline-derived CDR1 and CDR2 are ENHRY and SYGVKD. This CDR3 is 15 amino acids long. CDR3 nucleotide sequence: TGTGCCATCAGTGAGGTCGGCAGGGGAGGCTCACCCCTCCACTTT. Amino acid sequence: CAISEVGRGGSPLHF.

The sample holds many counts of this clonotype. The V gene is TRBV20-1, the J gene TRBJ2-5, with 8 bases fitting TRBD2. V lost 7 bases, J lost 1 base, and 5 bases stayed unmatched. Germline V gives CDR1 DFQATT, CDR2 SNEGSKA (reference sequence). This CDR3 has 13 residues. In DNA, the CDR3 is TGCAGTGGAATAGCGGGGCCCCAAGAGACCCAGTACTTC. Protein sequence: CSGIAGPQETQYF.

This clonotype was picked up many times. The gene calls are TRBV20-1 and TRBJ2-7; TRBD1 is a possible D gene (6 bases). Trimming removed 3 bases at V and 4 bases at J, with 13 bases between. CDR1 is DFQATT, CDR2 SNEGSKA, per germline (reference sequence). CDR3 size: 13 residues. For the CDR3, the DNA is TGCAGTGCTAGGCACAGGGAACCGTACGAGCAGTACTTC. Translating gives CSARHREPYEQYF.

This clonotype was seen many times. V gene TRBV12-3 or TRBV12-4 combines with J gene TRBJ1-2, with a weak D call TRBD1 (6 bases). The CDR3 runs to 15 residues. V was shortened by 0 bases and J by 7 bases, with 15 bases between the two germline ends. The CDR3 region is CASSLAGTIRVGYTF. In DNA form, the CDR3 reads TGTGCCAGCAGTTTAGCGGGGACAATTAGGGTTGGCTACACCTTC.

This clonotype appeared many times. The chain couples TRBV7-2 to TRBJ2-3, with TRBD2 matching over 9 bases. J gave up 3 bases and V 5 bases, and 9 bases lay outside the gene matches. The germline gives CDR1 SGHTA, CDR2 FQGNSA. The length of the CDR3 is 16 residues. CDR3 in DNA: TGTGCCAGCAGCCCGGCGAGCGGGGGGTTTACAGATACGCAGTATTTT. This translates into CASSPASGGFTDTQYF.

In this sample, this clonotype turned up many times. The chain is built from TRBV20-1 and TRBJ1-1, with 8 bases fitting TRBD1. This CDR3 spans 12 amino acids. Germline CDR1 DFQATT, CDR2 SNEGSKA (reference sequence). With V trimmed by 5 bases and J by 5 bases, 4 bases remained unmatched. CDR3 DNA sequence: TGCAGTGCTCCTCGACAGGGGACTGAAGCTTTCTTT. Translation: CSAPRQGTEAFF.

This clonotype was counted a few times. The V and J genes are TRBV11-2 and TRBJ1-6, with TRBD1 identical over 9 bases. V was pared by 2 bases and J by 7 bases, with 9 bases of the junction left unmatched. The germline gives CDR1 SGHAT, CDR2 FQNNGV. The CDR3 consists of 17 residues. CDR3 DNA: TGTGCCAGCAGCTTAAAGGGGACAGGGTTAACCAATTCACCCCTCCACTTT. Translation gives CASSLKGTGLTNSPLHF.

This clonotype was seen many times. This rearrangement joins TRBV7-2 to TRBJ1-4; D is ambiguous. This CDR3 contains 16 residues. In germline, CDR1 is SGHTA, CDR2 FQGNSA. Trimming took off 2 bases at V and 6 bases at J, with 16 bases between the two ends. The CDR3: CASSLTGWSGDEKLFF. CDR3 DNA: TGTGCCAGCAGCTTAACGGGCTGGAGTGGAGATGAAAAACTGTTTTTT. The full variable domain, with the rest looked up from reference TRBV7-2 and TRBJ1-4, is GAGVSQSPSNKVTEKGKDVELRCDPISGHTALYWYRQSLGQGLEFLIYFQGNSAPDKSGLPSDRFSAERTGGSVSTLTIQRTQQEDSAVYLCASSLTGWSGDEKLFFGSGTQLSVL.

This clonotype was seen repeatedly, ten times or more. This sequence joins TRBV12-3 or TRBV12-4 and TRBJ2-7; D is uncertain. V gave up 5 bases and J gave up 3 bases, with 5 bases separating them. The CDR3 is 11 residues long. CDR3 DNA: TGTGCCAGCAGTCTCATCTACGAGCAGTACTTC. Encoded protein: CASSLIYEQYF.

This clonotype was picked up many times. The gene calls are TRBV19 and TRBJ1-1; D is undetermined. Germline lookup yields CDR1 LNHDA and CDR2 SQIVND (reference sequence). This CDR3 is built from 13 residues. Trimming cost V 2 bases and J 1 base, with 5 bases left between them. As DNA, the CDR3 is TGTGCCAGTAGTATACTGGAGAACACTGAAGCTTTCTTT. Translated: CASSILENTEAFF.

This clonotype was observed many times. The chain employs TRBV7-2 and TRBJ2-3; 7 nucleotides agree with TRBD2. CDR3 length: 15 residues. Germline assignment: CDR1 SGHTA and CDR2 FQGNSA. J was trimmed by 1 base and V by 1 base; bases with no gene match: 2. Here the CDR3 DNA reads TGTGCCAGCAGCTTAGAGCGGGGCCGCACAGATACGCAGTATTTT. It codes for CASSLERGRTDTQYF.

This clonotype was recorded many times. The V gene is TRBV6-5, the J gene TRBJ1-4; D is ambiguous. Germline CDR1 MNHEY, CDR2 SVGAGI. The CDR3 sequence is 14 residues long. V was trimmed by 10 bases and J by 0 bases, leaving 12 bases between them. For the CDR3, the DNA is TGTGCCACCACGACGGATGCAACTAATGAAAAACTGTTTTTT. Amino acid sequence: CATTTDATNEKLFF.